This record concerns one T cell receptor beta chain sequence. As yet, its antigen is unknown. The data stem from a study of cytomegalovirus exposure and HLA in healthy donors. Study findings and constraints: Roughly even sequencing depth across donors was the assumption behind the presence/absence analyses. Sequences of the TCR beta chain were said to predict the HLA-A and HLA-B alleles of most subjects accurately. Altogether, 160 or so TCR beta chains were recorded as cytomegalovirus-associated.

Despite likely unrecorded immune exposures, the donors were nominally healthy at the time of sampling. The PCR ran on 60 Vbeta and 13 Jbeta primers. Clones were sequenced by immunoSEQ multiplex PCR, and TCRdb holds only the in-frame ones, with some missing. The sample holds 200,000 to 250,000 clones; 75% to 85% are singletons and the top ten take around 2.7%. Germline V gene sequence: CDR1 SGHDT, CDR2 YYEEEE. This CDR3 comprises 14 residues. The V end lost 3 bases, the J end lost 7 bases, and 14 bases lay between the germline ends. The specimen sequenced was PBMCs. The sequence came from a woman aged 40-49 years in good health and CMV-seronegative. This chain links TRBV5-6 with TRBJ2-1, with D tentatively TRBD1 (6 bases). The CDR3 sequence is CASSSPPGTNEQFF. CDR3 nucleotides: TGTGCCAGCAGCTCTCCACCGGGGACAAATGAGCAGTTCTTC.